This T cell receptor (beta chain) is from a study of T cell repertoires in cytomegalovirus infection. Study information: Both a matching HLA type and CMV infection were indicated by public TCR beta signatures.

This clonotype was detected ten times or more. From germline, CDR1 is SGHTA and CDR2 FQGNSA. CDR3 length: 16 residues. V was clipped by 1 base and J by 3 bases; unmatched bases: 6. TCRdb ran MiXCR on the reads and lists one entry per CDR3 protein. This sample has under 100,000 distinct CDR3 sequences; 3.7% occur once, and the top ten carry approximately 4.6%. The sequence was collected from a human donor in good health (CMV status not recorded). Some clones in this sample may be carry-over from other donors' samples. This chain joins TRBV7-2 and TRBJ2-7, with TRBD2 matching over 10 bases. Sequencing input: PBMCs. The CDR3 region has the DNA TGTGCCAGCAGCTTAGGGCTCTCTAGCGGGAGCTACGAGCAGTACTTC. As protein: CASSLGLSSGSYEQYF.